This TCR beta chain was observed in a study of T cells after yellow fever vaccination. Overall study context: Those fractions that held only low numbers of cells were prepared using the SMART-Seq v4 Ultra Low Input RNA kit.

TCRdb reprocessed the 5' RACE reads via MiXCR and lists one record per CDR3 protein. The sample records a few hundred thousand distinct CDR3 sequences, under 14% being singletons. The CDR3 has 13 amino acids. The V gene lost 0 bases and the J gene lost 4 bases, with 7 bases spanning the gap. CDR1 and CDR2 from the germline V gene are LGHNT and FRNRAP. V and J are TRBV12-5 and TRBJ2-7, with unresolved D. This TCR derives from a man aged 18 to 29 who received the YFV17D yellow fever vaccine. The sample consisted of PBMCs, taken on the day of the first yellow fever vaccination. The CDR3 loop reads CASGLVGIYEQYF. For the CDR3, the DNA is TGTGCTAGTGGTTTGGTAGGGATTTACGAGCAGTACTTC.